Here is one T cell receptor (beta chain) with its context. A read error may be the cause here, since a much bigger clone is one base away. Amplified regions were TCR beta CDR3 sequences from RNA transcripts. A set of HTBI primers served as the primers for a first-round RT-PCR of the TCR CDR3. TCRdb fed the multiplex PCR reads into MiXCR, producing one record per CDR3 protein. The sample has 360,000 or so distinct CDR3 sequences; nearly 15% are singletons. The record originates from a study of T cells in Graves' hyperthyroidism and ophthalmopathy. With 0 bases removed from V and 9 bases from J, the gap between germline ends came to 6 bases. Per the germline V gene, CDR1 is SEHNR and CDR2 is FQNEAQ (reference sequence). CDR3 size: 12 residues.

The chain carries TRBV7-9 and TRBJ2-1; D is unresolved. The sequenced sample was blood. This sequence was found in an older woman with Graves' ophthalmopathy. The DNA of the CDR3 is TGTGCCAGCAGCTTAGCGGAGAGTGAGCAGTTCTTC. Translation: CASSLAESEQFF.